The clone carrying this T cell receptor beta chain has just one count. The target antigen is unknown. The entry originates in a study of cytomegalovirus exposure and HLA in healthy donors. Study overall: Findings of an earlier analysis included roughly 110 million unique TCR beta sequences from roughly 200 million T cells.

Trimming removed 2 bases at V and 6 bases at J, with 16 bases between. The CDR3 runs 15 residues. CDR1 and CDR2 from the germline V gene are GTSNPN and SVGIG (reference sequence). Whole-study findings and limits: Later on, an analysis found that several of the most significant clusters appeared to be linked to common viral pathogens, which included parvovirus B19. There were reportedly fewer N-insertions in an Asian-associated ancestry cluster than the roughly 670-donor mean, in a later analysis.

Use of 60 Vbeta and 13 Jbeta primers characterized the PCR. Clones were read by immunoSEQ multiplex PCR, and TCRdb kept only the in-frame ones, dropping some. In the table there are some 130,000 clones, around three quarters of which are singletons. Sequencing was performed on PBMCs. The rearrangement uses TRBV30 and TRBJ2-2, with a tentative D call TRBD1 (6 bases). The source is a man aged 25-45 years in good health and CMV-seronegative. DNA for the CDR3: TGTGCCTGGAGTCCTCCGGGACACATGGCCGGGGAGCTGTTTTTT. It translates to CAWSPPGHMAGELFF.